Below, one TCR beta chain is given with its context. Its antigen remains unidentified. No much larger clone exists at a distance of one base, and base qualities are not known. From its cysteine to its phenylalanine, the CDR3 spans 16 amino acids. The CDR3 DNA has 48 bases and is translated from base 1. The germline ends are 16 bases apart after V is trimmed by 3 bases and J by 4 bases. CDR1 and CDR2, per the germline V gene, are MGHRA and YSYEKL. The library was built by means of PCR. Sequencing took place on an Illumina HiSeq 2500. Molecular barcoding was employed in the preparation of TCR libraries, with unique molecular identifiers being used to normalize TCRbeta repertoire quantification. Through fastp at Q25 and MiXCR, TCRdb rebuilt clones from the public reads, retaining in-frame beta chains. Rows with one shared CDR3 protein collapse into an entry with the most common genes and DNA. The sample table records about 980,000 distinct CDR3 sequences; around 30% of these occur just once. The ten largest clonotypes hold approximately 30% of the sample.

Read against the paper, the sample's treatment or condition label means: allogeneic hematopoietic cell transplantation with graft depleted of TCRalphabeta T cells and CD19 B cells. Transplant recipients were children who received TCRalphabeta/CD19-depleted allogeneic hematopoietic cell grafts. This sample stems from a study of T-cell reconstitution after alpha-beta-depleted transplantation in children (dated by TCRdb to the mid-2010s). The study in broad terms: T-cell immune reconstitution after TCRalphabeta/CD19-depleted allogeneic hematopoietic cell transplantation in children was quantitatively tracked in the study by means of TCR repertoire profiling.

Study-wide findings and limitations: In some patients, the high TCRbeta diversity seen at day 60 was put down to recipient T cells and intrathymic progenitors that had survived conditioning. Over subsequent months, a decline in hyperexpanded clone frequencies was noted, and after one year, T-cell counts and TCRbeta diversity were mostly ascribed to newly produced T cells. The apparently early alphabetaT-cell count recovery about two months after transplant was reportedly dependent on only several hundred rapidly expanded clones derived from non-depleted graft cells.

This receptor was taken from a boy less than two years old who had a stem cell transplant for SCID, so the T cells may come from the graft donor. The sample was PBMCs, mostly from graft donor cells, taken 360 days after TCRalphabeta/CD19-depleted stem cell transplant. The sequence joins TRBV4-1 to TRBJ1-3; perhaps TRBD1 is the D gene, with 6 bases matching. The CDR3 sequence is CASSHLYQGRGNTIYF. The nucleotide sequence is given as TGCGCCAGCAGCCACCTGTACCAGGGGAGAGGAAACACCATATATTTT.